These 4 T cell receptor beta chains were sequenced from one sample in a study of CD8 T cells in ankylosing spondylitis. Using its own MiXCR run on the 5' RACE reads, TCRdb lists one record per CDR3 protein. The sample consists of around 250,000 distinct CDR3 sequences, about 30% of them appearing once. Sequenced: blood, either unsorted or a sorted T cell fraction (not recorded which). The receptors come from a male donor with ankylosing spondylitis or in good health (not recorded which).

V and J are TRBV7-2 and TRBJ2-3, with D possibly matching TRBD2 (7 bases). Trimming stripped 5 bases from V and 3 bases from J, with 15 bases between. The CDR3 contains 15 residues. Germline V gene lookup returns CDR1 SGHTA and CDR2 FQGNSA. CDR3 sequence (DNA): TGTGCCAGCAGCAACCTACAGGGAGGGACAGATACGCAGTATTTT. Residues: CASSNLQGGTDTQYF.

There are a few counts of this clonotype. The rearrangement joins TRBV18 to TRBJ2-5; TRBD2 is a possible D gene (5 bases). Germline lookup yields CDR1 KGHSH and CDR2 LQKENI. The CDR3 covers 14 residues. V was cut by 1 base and J by 2 bases, with 8 bases left in between. The CDR3 coding sequence is TGTGCCAGCTCACCACGGACTGCTCAAGAGACCCAGTACTTC. It is translated as CASSPRTAQETQYF. The full variable domain, with the rest looked up from reference TRBV18 and TRBJ2-5, is NAGVMQNPRHLVRRRGQEARLRCSPMKGHSHVYWYRQLPEEGLKFMVYLQKENIIDESGMPKERFSAEFPKEGPSILRIQQVVRGDSAAYFCASSPRTAQETQYFGPGTRLLVL.

This clonotype has a count of ten or more. The chain has TRBV5-1 and TRBJ2-5, with no clear D. Between the trimmed V and J ends, which lost 1 base and 1 base, there was a span of 2 bases. The CDR3 extends over 12 amino acids. Germline loops: CDR1 SGHRS, CDR2 YFSETQ. CDR3 amino acids: CASSLSQETQYF. The CDR3, as DNA: TGCGCCAGCAGCTTGAGCCAAGAGACCCAGTACTTC.

This rearrangement joins TRBV15 to TRBJ1-1, with 10 bases that match TRBD1. Germline V gives CDR1 LNHNV, CDR2 YYDKDF (reference sequence). This CDR3 contains 15 residues. The ends lost 2 bases at V and 4 bases at J; junction bases unmatched: 4. The CDR3 reads CATSRLGQGTTEAFF. The CDR3 region has the DNA TGTGCCACCAGCAGACTGGGACAGGGGACCACTGAAGCTTTCTTT.